The clone carrying this TCR beta chain has only one observation. The antigen is unknown. The sample originates from a study of T cell responses to AZD1222 COVID-19 vaccine. Study results and limitations: Regions left unmutated in variants are reportedly the target of nearly half of spike-specific TCRs. At study baseline, merely a handful of AZD1222 recipients were seropositive.

Generated by immunoSEQ multiplex PCR, the TCRdb table keeps only in-frame clones and is missing some. The sample carries 100,000 to 150,000 clones, over 75% recorded once. V lost 4 bases to trimming and J lost 3 bases, with 10 bases between them. Looked up from germline, CDR1 is SGHRS and CDR2 is YFSETQ. This CDR3 region has 13 residues. Sequenced here: peripheral blood, sampled on day 0 of AZD1222 vaccination. The V gene is TRBV5-1, the J gene TRBJ1-1; TRBD1 might be the D (5 bases). This TCR derives from an adult in good health. CDR3 protein: CASSKLGDTEAFF. The CDR3 region has the DNA TGCGCCAGCAGCAAATTGGGGGACACTGAAGCTTTCTTT.